This T cell receptor beta chain was obtained from a study of T-cell reconstitution after alpha-beta-depleted transplantation in children. The study, taken as a whole, reports: When one year had passed after transplant, most T-cell counts and diversity came from newly produced T cells. The origin of alpha-beta T cells about two months after transplant was reportedly several hundred expanded graft clones. At day 60, the high TCRbeta diversity found in some patients originated from recipient T cells and thymic progenitors that had survived.

The authors prepared the TCRbeta library with unique molecular identifiers. MiXCR, applied by TCRdb to the PCR reads, yields one record per CDR3 protein. In the table there are 240,000 or so distinct CDR3 sequences, roughly 8.2% of which are singletons. Germline-derived CDR1 and CDR2 are SGHRS and YFSETQ. The CDR3 is 17 residues long. For this clonotype: What it binds is unknown. One end of the junction varies from germline; a read error may be responsible.

This sequence originates from a male patient younger than 18 who had a stem cell transplant for acute lymphoblastic leukemia, so the T cells may come from the graft donor. The chain has TRBV5-1 and TRBJ2-1; the D call may be TRBD1 or TRBD2 (6 bases each). The sample in question was PBMCs, mostly from graft donor cells, obtained 180 days after TCRalphabeta/CD19-depleted stem cell transplant. The DNA for the CDR3 is TGCGCCATCAGCTCTAGGGGGGTCTTAACCACCTACAATGAGCAGTTCTTC. Translated, it gives CAISSRGVLTTYNEQFF.